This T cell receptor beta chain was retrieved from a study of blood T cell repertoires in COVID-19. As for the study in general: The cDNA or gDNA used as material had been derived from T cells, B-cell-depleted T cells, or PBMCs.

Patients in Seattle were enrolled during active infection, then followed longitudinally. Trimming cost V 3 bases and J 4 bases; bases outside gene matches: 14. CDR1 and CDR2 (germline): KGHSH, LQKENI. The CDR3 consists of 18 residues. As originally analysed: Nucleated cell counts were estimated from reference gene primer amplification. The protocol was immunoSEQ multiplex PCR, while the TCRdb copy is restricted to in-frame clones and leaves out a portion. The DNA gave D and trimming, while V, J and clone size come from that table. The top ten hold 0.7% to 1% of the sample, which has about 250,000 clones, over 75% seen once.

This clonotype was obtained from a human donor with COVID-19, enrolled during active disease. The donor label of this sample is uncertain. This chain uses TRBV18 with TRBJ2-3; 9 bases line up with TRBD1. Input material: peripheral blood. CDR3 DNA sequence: TGTGCCAGCTCACCGCTGCGGGACAGGGTAATATCGGCAGATACGCAGTATTTT. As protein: CASSPLRDRVISADTQYF.